Described below is a single TCR beta chain sequence and its context. Its antigen is currently unknown. TCR alpha and TCR beta cDNA libraries with sample barcodes and UMIs came from 5'RACE using constant-segment primers. One entry per CDR3 protein results from TCRdb running MiXCR on the 5' RACE reads. The sample yields more than 250,000 distinct CDR3 sequences, over 15% seen once. V gave up 0 bases and J gave up 8 bases, with 2 bases separating them. Per germline, CDR1 SGHKS and CDR2 YYEKEE (reference sequence). CDR3 length: 11 amino acids. This sample was included in a study of T-cell memory formation after mild COVID-19. Study-wide results and caveats: Clones contracting across day 15 to 85 had a balanced CD4/CD8 profile; later expanding clones leaned CD4+. Mainly CM and EM harbored the contracting CD4+ clones; mainly EMRA harbored the CD8+ ones. Still unconfirmed is whether the second-wave clones peaking on day 37 recognized SARS-CoV-2.

What was sequenced was PBMCs or a T cell subset sorted from them (not recorded which). This receptor was obtained from a man aged 18 to 30 who had mild COVID-19 (a few samples of this study predate the infection). Cell type and time point are not known. The chain joins TRBV5-5 to TRBJ1-4, with D hard to call. The CDR3 DNA is TGTGCCAGCAGCTTGGTCGAAAAACTGTTTTTT. It codes for CASSLVEKLFF.